This T cell receptor (beta chain) was identified during a study of radiotherapy plus CTLA-4 blockade in lung cancer. Study-wide findings and caveats: Tumor-derived TCR clones expanded in blood after radiotherapy plus ipilimumab.

On this clone itself: Its specificity is not known.

Each patient with chemo-refractory metastatic non-small-cell lung cancer was treated with focal radiation plus CTLA-4 blockade using ipilimumab. The method was immunoSEQ multiplex PCR; TCRdb's version includes in-frame clones alone and lacks a portion of them. The data contain 80,000 or so clones, under 90% of them singletons. The V end lost 0 bases, the J end lost 6 bases, and 20 bases lay between the germline ends. This CDR3 has 17 residues. The germline V gene encodes CDR1 SGHRS and CDR2 YFSETQ. The chain links TRBV5-1 to TRBJ2-3; the D gene is possibly TRBD1 (7 bases). The sequence was obtained from a human donor with non-small cell lung cancer who had stable disease on radiotherapy plus ipilimumab. The sequencing here drew on peripheral blood, taken from a patient treated with radiotherapy plus ipilimumab. This CDR3 is CASSLGPTGAGSDTQYF. As DNA, the CDR3 is TGCGCCAGCAGCTTGGGGCCTACAGGGGCGGGGAGTGATACGCAGTATTTT.